Sequencing of this TCR beta chain was carried out in a study of blood T cells in healthy people across ages. General study findings and limits: Compared with aged donors, long-lived donors showed fewer expanded clones, suggesting selection. Per million T cells, TCR beta diversity dropped roughly linearly as age increased.

This CDR3 contains 13 residues. V was pared by 5 bases and J by 1 base, with 8 bases between. Looked up from germline, CDR1 is MGHDK and CDR2 is SYGVNS. Notes on this clonotype: The antigen is unknown.

Primed by a sample-barcoded 5' primer and a J-beta primer mix, a second PCR proceeded for about 6 to 11 cycles. TCRdb recomputed calls from the 5' RACE reads with MiXCR, one row per CDR3 protein. The sample lists roughly 1.7 million distinct CDR3 sequences; roughly a third were seen once. Sequenced sample: blood. The receptor was derived from a young woman in good health. The V gene is TRBV25-1, the J gene TRBJ1-1; D gene unclear. The CDR3 loop is CASSSLANTEAFF. The CDR3 nucleotides are TGTGCCAGCAGTTCACTTGCGAACACTGAAGCTTTCTTT.